The T cell receptor (beta chain) described here comes from a study of T cells in Graves' hyperthyroidism and ophthalmopathy. V shed 4 bases and J shed 2 bases, with 15 bases lying between them. CDR1 and CDR2 from the germline V gene are MGHRA and YSYEKL. The CDR3 is 15 amino acids. Patients were excluded because of uncontrolled infection, other autoimmune disease, pregnancy or lactation. Orbital computed tomography, thyroid ultrasound, serum thyroxine and TRAb, and clinical symptoms together informed the diagnoses. Using RNA transcripts as the source, TCR beta CDR3 regions were amplified. First-round RT-PCR targeting the TCR CDR3 was performed with the HTBI primer set. Using its own MiXCR run on the multiplex PCR reads, TCRdb lists one record per CDR3 protein. The sample contains some 250,000 distinct CDR3 sequences, about 16% of which appear only once.

J is TRBJ2-7 and V is TRBV4-1; no firm D call. This clonotype originated in a woman aged 45-65 years with Graves' hyperthyroidism that later progressed to Graves' ophthalmopathy. Sequencing input: blood. CDR3 residues: CASSPDQLPPYEQYF. As DNA, the CDR3 is TGCGCCAGCAGCCCTGACCAACTGCCTCCCTACGAGCAGTACTTC.